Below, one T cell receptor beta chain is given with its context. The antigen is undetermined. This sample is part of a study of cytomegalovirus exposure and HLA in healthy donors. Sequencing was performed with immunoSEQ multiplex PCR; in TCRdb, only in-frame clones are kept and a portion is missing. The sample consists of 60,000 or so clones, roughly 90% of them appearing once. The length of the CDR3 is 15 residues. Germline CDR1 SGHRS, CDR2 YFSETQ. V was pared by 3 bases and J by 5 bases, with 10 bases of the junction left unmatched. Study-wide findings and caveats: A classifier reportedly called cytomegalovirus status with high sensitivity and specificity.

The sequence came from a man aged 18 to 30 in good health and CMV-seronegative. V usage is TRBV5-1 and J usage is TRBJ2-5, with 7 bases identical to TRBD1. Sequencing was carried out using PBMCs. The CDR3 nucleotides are TGCGCCAGCAGCTCGGGGACAGAAGGACTGGAGACCCAGTACTTC. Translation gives CASSSGTEGLETQYF.